Below, 27 T cell receptor beta chains from the same sample are listed, as sequenced in a study of T cell responses to AZD1222 COVID-19 vaccine. Repertoires were generated with immunoSEQ multiplex PCR, while TCRdb's copy carries only in-frame clones and drops some. The sample lists approximately 130,000 clones; 65% to 90% were seen once. The starting material was peripheral blood, obtained 28 days after the second AZD1222 dose. These receptors were taken from an adult who received the AZD1222 COVID-19 vaccine.

The V call is TRBV19, the J call TRBJ2-3; D perhaps matches TRBD1 (6 bases). Germline V CDR1 and CDR2: LNHDA, SQIVND (reference sequence). The ends were cut back, 6 bases at V and 4 bases at J, with 17 bases in the middle. The CDR3 is made up of 15 amino acids. CDR3 region: CASRVYRERPDTQYF. The CDR3 DNA sequence: TGTGCCAGTAGGGTGTACAGGGAGAGGCCAGATACGCAGTATTTT.

This clone was detected a few times. The chain has TRBV7-2 and TRBJ2-1; tentatively, D is TRBD1 (6 bases). This CDR3 is built from 15 residues. Trimming cost V 4 bases and J 3 bases, with 13 bases left between them. Germline V CDR1 and CDR2: SGHTA, FQGNSA. CDR3 DNA: TGTGCCAGCAGCTCGAAGGCAGGGGACTACAATGAGCAGTTCTTC. Protein sequence: CASSSKAGDYNEQFF.

The genes are TRBV20-1 and TRBJ1-2; perhaps TRBD1 as D (5 bases). The CDR3 spans 11 residues. CDR1 DFQATT and CDR2 SNEGSKA come from the germline V gene (reference sequence). Between the trimmed V and J ends, which lost 3 bases and 5 bases, there was a span of 7 bases. The CDR3 loop reads CSARQGYGYTF. The CDR3 DNA reads as TGCAGTGCTAGGCAGGGTTATGGCTACACCTTC.

This chain joins TRBV19 and TRBJ1-5, with TRBD1 identical over 9 bases. The CDR3 is 16 residues long. Losses at the gene ends were 1 base for V and 1 base for J; bases not matched to a gene: 2. From germline, CDR1 is LNHDA and CDR2 SQIVND (reference sequence). The CDR3 nucleotides are TGTGCCAGTAGTATAGCCGGGACAGGGAGCAATCAGCCCCAGCATTTT. Translation gives CASSIAGTGSNQPQHF.

The gene calls are TRBV7-2 and TRBJ2-3; 10 bases map to TRBD2. Germline CDR1 is SGHTA and CDR2 is FQGNSA. Trimming cost V 6 bases and J 2 bases; bases outside gene matches: 5. The CDR3 contains 15 residues. CDR3 sequence reads: CASRPSGGPTDTQYF. As DNA, the CDR3 is TGTGCCAGCAGGCCTAGCGGGGGACCCACAGATACGCAGTATTTT.

The genes are TRBV19 and TRBJ1-2; D is unclear. Germline assignment: CDR1 LNHDA and CDR2 SQIVND (reference sequence). CDR3 length equals 14 residues. Trimming took off 6 bases at V and 0 bases at J, with 11 bases between the two ends. Here the CDR3 reads CASRQQASNYGYTF. As DNA, the CDR3 is TGTGCCAGTAGACAGCAGGCTTCTAACTATGGCTACACCTTC.

This sequence joins TRBV11-3 and TRBJ2-5; a weak D match, TRBD2 (6 bases). The CDR3 covers 15 residues. V was shortened by 3 bases and J by 0 bases, with 11 bases between the two germline ends. The germline CDR1 and CDR2 sequences are SGHNT and YENEEA. CDR3: CASSFGAGNQETQYF. In DNA, the CDR3 is TGTGCCAGCAGCTTCGGAGCGGGTAACCAAGAGACCCAGTACTTC.

The rearrangement links TRBV4-1 to TRBJ1-2, with D maybe TRBD1 (5 bases). Trimming shortened V by 3 bases and J by 6 bases, and 17 bases separated the two germline ends. This CDR3 comprises 15 residues. Germline assignment: CDR1 MGHRA and CDR2 YSYEKL. Written as DNA, the CDR3 is TGCGCCAGCAGCCAGGCCGGGATCAGGGACCATGGCTACACCTTC. It translates to CASSQAGIRDHGYTF.

This clone was picked up a small number of times. V gene TRBV15 combines with J gene TRBJ1-1; D call uncertain. The length of the CDR3 is 16 residues. The ends were cut back, 2 bases at V and 0 bases at J, with 13 bases in the middle. In germline, CDR1 is LNHNV, CDR2 YYDKDF (reference sequence). DNA of the CDR3: TGTGCCACCAGCAGACGAACCGTTTTAATGAACACTGAAGCTTTCTTT. This gives the protein CATSRRTVLMNTEAFF.

This chain links TRBV30 with TRBJ2-7; D not resolved. The CDR3 consists of 12 residues. From germline, CDR1 is GTSNPN and CDR2 SVGIG (reference sequence). With 4 bases removed from V and 2 bases from J, the gap between germline ends came to 9 bases. DNA of the CDR3: TGTGCCTGGAAGCGAGGTCCCTACGAGCAGTACTTC. Translating gives CAWKRGPYEQYF.

This clone was found a few times. The V gene is TRBV19, the J gene TRBJ2-2, with D perhaps TRBD1 (5 bases). V was clipped by 5 bases and J by 4 bases, with 14 bases between them. The germline V gene has CDR1 LNHDA and CDR2 SQIVND (reference sequence). The CDR3 length is 15 residues. The CDR3 DNA sequence: TGTGCCAGTAGTTCCCAGGGCCAGGGCACCGGGGAGCTGTTTTTT. Residues: CASSSQGQGTGELFF.

This CDR3 reads CASSLGTGGHGYTF. CDR3 nucleotides: TGTGCCAGCAGCCTCGGGACAGGGGGACATGGCTACACCTTC. The chain couples TRBV6-5 to TRBJ1-2; 11 bases map to TRBD1. The germline gives CDR1 MNHEY, CDR2 SVGAGI. V dropped 6 bases and J dropped 6; count of bases not matched to a gene: 6. The CDR3 has 14 residues.

The rearrangement uses TRBV5-6 and TRBJ1-2; 11 bases are a match to TRBD1. The CDR3 is 16 residues long. The V segment lost 2 bases and the J segment 5 bases; nucleotides outside the gene matches: 8. The germline V gene encodes CDR1 SGHDT and CDR2 YYEEEE. CDR3: CASSLGTGGLKYGYTF. The DNA of the CDR3 is TGTGCCAGCAGCTTAGGGACAGGGGGATTAAAGTATGGCTACACCTTC.

The chain employs TRBV10-1 and TRBJ2-1; D is possibly TRBD1 or TRBD2 (5 bases each). CDR3 length: 13 amino acids. The germline gives CDR1 WNHNN, CDR2 SYGVQD (reference sequence). V was pared by 6 bases and J by 7 bases, with 13 bases between. This chain's CDR3 is CASSLGVSNEQFF. The CDR3 DNA is TGCGCCAGCAGCCTGGGGGTTTCGAATGAGCAGTTCTTC.

The rearrangement uses TRBV5-6 and TRBJ2-1; a possible D gene is TRBD1 (6 bases). The CDR3 totals 16 residues. Between the trimmed V and J ends, which lost 4 bases and 3 bases, there was a span of 17 bases. Germline V gene lookup returns CDR1 SGHDT and CDR2 YYEEEE. CDR3 sequence reads: CASSASRDRFYNEQFF. In DNA form, the CDR3 reads TGTGCCAGCAGCGCCTCTCGTGACAGGTTCTACAATGAGCAGTTCTTC.

The chain is built from TRBV11-3 and TRBJ1-1; D is perhaps TRBD1 (5 bases). Trimming cost V 5 bases and J 1 base, with 8 bases left between them. This CDR3 comprises 13 residues. Germline V gene data show CDR1 as SGHNT and CDR2 as YENEEA. The CDR3 sequence is CASSPRGNTEAFF. Here the CDR3 DNA reads TGTGCCAGCAGCCCGAGGGGGAACACTGAAGCTTTCTTT.

The chain carries TRBV28 and TRBJ1-2; no reliable D call. Trimming shortened V by 2 bases and J by 4 bases, and 8 bases separated the two germline ends. Germline values: CDR1 MDHEN, CDR2 SYDVKM. There are 13 residues in the CDR3. The DNA for the CDR3 is TGTGCCAGCAGTTTAGGGTGGGGCTATGGCTACACCTTC. It translates to CASSLGWGYGYTF.

The CDR3 protein is CASRLGPFTNQPQHF. The CDR3 DNA sequence: TGTGCCAGCAGACTAGGGCCTTTCACAAATCAGCCCCAGCATTTT. The chain carries TRBV27 and TRBJ1-5; no reliable D call. The CDR3 totals 15 residues. The germline gives CDR1 MNHEY, CDR2 SMNVEV (reference sequence). Trimming left V 6 bases short and J 4 bases short, with 16 bases between.

The rearrangement uses TRBV28 and TRBJ1-5; D remains ambiguous. In germline, CDR1 is MDHEN, CDR2 SYDVKM. The CDR3 is 12 residues long. The germline V and J ends were trimmed by 5 bases and 7 bases, with 9 bases remaining between them. The CDR3 nucleotides are TGTGCCAGCAGTGGCTTACGGCAGCCCCAGCATTTT. Amino acid sequence: CASSGLRQPQHF.

The V call is TRBV19, the J call TRBJ1-5, with D unresolved. V was pared by 3 bases and J by 5 bases, with 5 bases between. The germline CDR1 and CDR2 sequences are LNHDA and SQIVND (reference sequence). This CDR3 is 12 amino acids long. The CDR3 here is CASSMIYQPQHF. The CDR3 region has the DNA TGTGCCAGTAGTATGATATATCAGCCCCAGCATTTT.

The chain has TRBV11-2 and TRBJ2-3; D is ambiguous. V was pared by 5 bases and J by 4 bases, with 7 bases between. Germline values: CDR1 SGHAT, CDR2 FQNNGV. The CDR3 contains 12 residues. The DNA of the CDR3 is TGTGCCAGCAGCCCCTATTCAGATACGCAGTATTTT. It codes for CASSPYSDTQYF.

V gene TRBV7-9 combines with J gene TRBJ1-2, with D unresolved. The germline V gene has CDR1 SEHNR and CDR2 FQNEAQ (reference sequence). V was clipped by 1 base and J by 4 bases, with 10 bases between them. CDR3 size: 14 residues. CDR3 protein: CASSLVGNLYGYTF. CDR3 DNA sequence: TGTGCCAGCAGCTTAGTAGGAAACCTCTATGGCTACACCTTC.

The chain links TRBV19 to TRBJ1-1; possibly TRBD1 for D (5 bases). Looked up from germline, CDR1 is LNHDA and CDR2 is SQIVND (reference sequence). The CDR3 is 18 amino acids. The V end was cut by 6 bases, the J end by 1 base, with 24 bases between. CDR3 in DNA: TGTGCCAGTAGACGGTGGGCGGTGAGGGTAGGGGAGAACACTGAAGCTTTCTTT. Its translation: CASRRWAVRVGENTEAFF.

The V call is TRBV6-6, the J call TRBJ2-3; the D gene could be TRBD1 or TRBD2 (5 bases each). Per the germline V gene, CDR1 is MNHNY and CDR2 is SVGAGI (reference sequence). Deletions cut 3 bases from V and 1 base from J, with 14 bases between. The CDR3 is made up of 16 amino acids. This chain's CDR3 is CASSYAGGSGTDTQYF. DNA of the CDR3: TGTGCCAGCAGTTATGCTGGGGGATCGGGCACAGATACGCAGTATTTT.

The count of this clone is one. This chain uses TRBV11-1 with TRBJ1-1; weak D call: TRBD1 (5 bases). This CDR3 is 13 amino acids long. Trimming stripped 6 bases from V and 1 base from J, with 9 bases between. Germline assignment: CDR1 SGHAT and CDR2 FQDESV (reference sequence). The CDR3 DNA sequence: TGTGCCAGCAGTTACGACAGGAACACTGAAGCTTTCTTT. It is translated as CASSYDRNTEAFF.

V usage is TRBV28 and J usage is TRBJ2-5; 10 bases align to TRBD1. From germline, CDR1 is MDHEN and CDR2 SYDVKM. CDR3 size: 14 residues. V lost 3 bases and J lost 5; bases outside the gene matches: 3. CDR3 region: CASSLTGGTETQYF. The CDR3 region has the DNA TGTGCCAGCAGTTTGACAGGGGGCACGGAGACCCAGTACTTC.

This clone was seen only a few times. The rearrangement joins TRBV29-1 to TRBJ2-2; D possibly corresponds to TRBD2 (7 bases). This CDR3 contains 16 residues. The germline V and J ends were trimmed by 1 base and 0 bases, with 12 bases remaining between them. Germline CDR1 and CDR2: SQVTM and ANQGSEA. DNA of the CDR3: TGCAGCGTTGAAGTGGTGCGGGGGCCGAACACCGGGGAGCTGTTTTTT. It translates to CSVEVVRGPNTGELFF.